Sequencing of this T cell receptor (beta chain) was carried out in a study of T-cell reconstitution after alpha-beta-depleted transplantation in children. Whole-study results and caveats: Reports say that about two months after transplant, the alpha-beta T cells came out of several hundred graft clones that had expanded. The authors attributed T-cell counts and diversity one year after transplant mostly to newly produced T cells.

Germline trimming cut 4 bases from V and 3 bases from J; bases unmatched to any gene: 8. Germline V CDR1 and CDR2: SEHNR, FQNEAQ (reference sequence). The CDR3 is 15 residues long. This clonotype was observed a handful of times. No antigen is known for it. TCRbeta library construction was performed incorporating unique molecular identifiers. TCRdb re-called the PCR reads with MiXCR, one entry per CDR3 protein. The sample consists of about 980,000 distinct CDR3 sequences, roughly 31% of them appearing once. The specimen comprised PBMCs, mostly from graft donor cells, sampled 360 days after TCRalphabeta/CD19-depleted stem cell transplant. This chain links TRBV7-9 with TRBJ2-7, with 8 bases fitting TRBD1. This clonotype was obtained from a boy under two years old who had a stem cell transplant for SCID, so the T cells may come from the graft donor. DNA for the CDR3: TGTGCCAGCAGCTCCGGGGGACAGGCCCTCTACGAGCAGTACTTC. Its translation is CASSSGGQALYEQYF.